This record concerns one T cell receptor beta chain sequence. Its antigen is not identified. Germline-derived CDR1 and CDR2 are KGHSH and LQKENI. With 0 bases removed from V and 2 bases from J, the gap between germline ends came to 12 bases. CDR3 size: 16 residues. Primers included in the PCR were 60 Vbeta and 13 Jbeta primers. The method was immunoSEQ multiplex PCR; TCRdb's version includes in-frame clones alone and lacks a portion of them. The table shows about 130,000 clones, with approximately 85% occurring only once. The data are from a study of cytomegalovirus exposure and HLA in healthy donors. The study's findings and limits: Data from an earlier analysis indicated that most TCR beta V segments were productive either about 90% or about 30% of the time. In a later analysis, around 18,000 TCR beta sequences were associated with HLA alleles at 0.05 false discovery rate.

J is TRBJ2-3 and V is TRBV18, with TRBD2 as a possible D gene (6 bases). Sequenced sample: PBMCs. The sequence came from a boy aged 5-17 years in good health and CMV-seronegative. The CDR3 region is CASSPPGGSLTDTQYF. The CDR3, as DNA: TGTGCCAGCTCACCACCTGGAGGGTCCCTCACAGATACGCAGTATTTT.